These T cell receptor beta chains were read from a single sample in a study of T cells after somatic rescue of genetic block. The protocol was immunoSEQ multiplex PCR, while the TCRdb copy is restricted to in-frame clones and leaves out a portion. Of approximately 78,000 clones in the sample, approximately 91% were seen once. The specimen sequenced was peripheral blood mononuclear cells (PBMCs). These receptors all stem from a man aged 25-40 years. CDR3s include the opening cysteine and the closing phenylalanine or tryptophan. D genes are given only for firm matches. Expanded clones are given a class, and other clones once, few, many or no size at all.

V gene: TRBV5-1; clone size: .; J gene: TRBJ2-1; D gene: .; CDR3 protein: CASSLVVRVGNEQFF; CDR3 DNA: TGCGCCAGCAGCTTGGTGGTCAGGGTGGGGAATGAGCAGTTCTTC
V gene: TRBV5-1; clone size: .; J gene: TRBJ1-1; D gene: .; CDR3 protein: CASSLAGRCTEAFF; CDR3 DNA: TGCGCCAGCAGCTTGGCGGGACGGTGCACTGAAGCTTTCTTT
V gene: TRBV4-1; clone size: .; J gene: TRBJ2-2; D gene: TRBD1; CDR3 protein: CASSPPHRGKDGELFF; CDR3 DNA: TGCGCCAGCAGCCCTCCACACAGGGGCAAGGACGGGGAGCTGTTTTTT
V gene: TRBV5-8; clone size: .; J gene: TRBJ1-4; D gene: TRBD1; CDR3 protein: CASTGQGLLKLFF; CDR3 DNA: TGTGCCAGCACTGGACAGGGTCTCTTAAAACTGTTTTTT
V gene: TRBV13; clone size: .; J gene: TRBJ2-7; D gene: TRBD1; CDR3 protein: CASSPKGQGVALYEQYF; CDR3 DNA: TGTGCCAGCAGCCCAAAGGGACAGGGAGTGGCCTTGTACGAGCAGTACTTC
V gene: TRBV18; clone size: .; J gene: TRBJ1-5; D gene: TRBD1; CDR3 protein: CASSRGQVGTYQPQHF; CDR3 DNA: TGTGCCAGCTCCCGGGGACAGGTGGGGACTTATCAGCCCCAGCATTTT
V gene: TRBV7-9; clone size: .; J gene: TRBJ1-1; D gene: .; CDR3 protein: CASSFATRNTEAFF; CDR3 DNA: TGTGCCAGCAGCTTCGCGACACGGAACACTGAAGCTTTCTTT
V gene: TRBV28; clone size: .; J gene: TRBJ1-1; D gene: .; CDR3 protein: CATRGNTEAFF; CDR3 DNA: TGTGCCACCAGGGGGAACACTGAAGCTTTCTTT
V gene: TRBV7-6; clone size: many; J gene: TRBJ2-7; D gene: TRBD2; CDR3 protein: CASSLGLAGVGEQYF; CDR3 DNA: TGTGCCAGCAGCTTGGGACTAGCGGGAGTAGGCGAGCAGTACTTC
V gene: TRBV18; clone size: once; J gene: TRBJ1-2; D gene: .; CDR3 protein: CASSPRGTLLSDGYTF; CDR3 DNA: TGTGCCAGCTCACCACGAGGTACTCTCCTCTCGGATGGCTACACCTTC
V gene: TRBV15; clone size: .; J gene: TRBJ2-4; D gene: .; CDR3 protein: CATSRPSASAKNIQYF; CDR3 DNA: TGTGCCACCAGCAGACCTTCGGCCTCAGCCAAAAACATTCAGTACTTC
V gene: TRBV7-9; clone size: .; J gene: TRBJ1-1; D gene: TRBD1; CDR3 protein: CASSFAIKTGRTEAFF; CDR3 DNA: TGTGCCAGCAGCTTCGCTATAAAGACAGGGCGTACTGAAGCTTTCTTT
V gene: TRBV4-2; clone size: .; J gene: TRBJ2-1; D gene: TRBD2; CDR3 protein: CASSQDPPGTSGRNEQFF; CDR3 DNA: TGTGCCAGCAGCCAAGACCCCCCTGGTACTAGCGGGAGGAATGAGCAGTTCTTC
V gene: TRBV9; clone size: .; J gene: TRBJ1-1; D gene: .; CDR3 protein: CASSVGWMNTEAFF; CDR3 DNA: TGTGCCAGCAGCGTAGGCTGGATGAACACTGAAGCTTTCTTT
V gene: TRBV10-3; clone size: .; J gene: TRBJ1-1; D gene: TRBD1; CDR3 protein: CAISARGQGTDTNTEAFF; CDR3 DNA: TGTGCCATCAGTGCACGAGGACAGGGGACGGATACGAACACTGAAGCTTTCTTT
V gene: TRBV6-6; clone size: .; J gene: TRBJ2-5; D gene: TRBD2; CDR3 protein: CASRGASGMRETQYF; CDR3 DNA: TGTGCCAGCAGGGGGGCTAGCGGGATGCGAGAGACCCAGTACTTC
V gene: TRBV5-1; clone size: .; J gene: TRBJ2-5; D gene: .; CDR3 protein: CASSLGGTSQETQYF; CDR3 DNA: TGCGCCAGCAGCTTGGGCGGGACCAGCCAAGAGACCCAGTACTTC
V gene: TRBV2; clone size: .; J gene: TRBJ2-7; D gene: .; CDR3 protein: CASSEGNRRYEQYF; CDR3 DNA: TGTGCCAGCAGTGAAGGGAACAGGCGATACGAGCAGTACTTC
V gene: TRBV2; clone size: .; J gene: TRBJ1-3; D gene: .; CDR3 protein: CASSAGPGNTIYF; CDR3 DNA: TGTGCCAGCAGTGCTGGGCCAGGAAACACCATATATTTT
V gene: TRBV6-1; clone size: .; J gene: TRBJ1-2; D gene: .; CDR3 protein: CASSPDPYYGYTF; CDR3 DNA: TGTGCCAGCAGTCCGGATCCGTACTATGGCTACACCTTC
V gene: TRBV10-3; clone size: .; J gene: TRBJ2-3; D gene: .; CDR3 protein: CAIRDTQYF; CDR3 DNA: TGTGCCATCCGCGATACGCAGTATTTT
V gene: TRBV28; clone size: once; J gene: TRBJ1-1; D gene: .; CDR3 protein: CAGDSGWNTEAFF; CDR3 DNA: TGTGCCGGAGACAGCGGTTGGAACACTGAAGCTTTCTTT
V gene: TRBV6-1; clone size: .; J gene: TRBJ2-7; D gene: .; CDR3 protein: CASRTGRGSYEQYF; CDR3 DNA: TGTGCCAGCAGGACGGGACGCGGCTCCTACGAGCAGTACTTC
V gene: TRBV7-2; clone size: .; J gene: TRBJ1-1; D gene: .; CDR3 protein: CASSLVRQVGSEAFF; CDR3 DNA: TGTGCCAGCAGCTTAGTTCGACAGGTTGGTAGTGAAGCTTTCTTT
V gene: TRBV11-2; clone size: .; J gene: TRBJ2-7; D gene: .; CDR3 protein: CASSPLDSYEQYF; CDR3 DNA: TGTGCCAGCAGCCCTCTAGACAGCTACGAGCAGTACTTC
V gene: TRBV5-1; clone size: .; J gene: TRBJ2-7; D gene: TRBD2; CDR3 protein: CASSFGGGAGEQYF; CDR3 DNA: TGCGCCAGCAGCTTCGGCGGGGGGGCTGGCGAGCAGTACTTC
V gene: TRBV5-4; clone size: .; J gene: TRBJ2-1; D gene: TRBD2; CDR3 protein: CASSLGVAGSYNEQFF; CDR3 DNA: TGTGCCAGCAGCTTGGGAGTAGCGGGGTCCTACAATGAGCAGTTCTTC
V gene: TRBV4-1; clone size: .; J gene: TRBJ2-5; D gene: .; CDR3 protein: CASGRGIQETQYF; CDR3 DNA: TGCGCCAGCGGGAGGGGGATCCAGGAGACCCAGTACTTC
V gene: TRBV7-2; clone size: .; J gene: TRBJ2-3; D gene: .; CDR3 protein: CASSLAVNTQYF; CDR3 DNA: TGTGCCAGCAGCTTAGCTGTCAATACGCAGTATTTT
V gene: TRBV11-3; clone size: once; J gene: TRBJ2-1; D gene: TRBD2; CDR3 protein: CASSLPTSFYNEQFF; CDR3 DNA: TGTGCCAGCAGCTTGCCGACTAGCTTTTACAATGAGCAGTTCTTC
V gene: TRBV18; clone size: .; J gene: TRBJ2-7; D gene: TRBD2; CDR3 protein: CASSPPRGGAKGCEQYF; CDR3 DNA: TGTGCCAGCTCACCACCTCGCGGGGGGGCTAAGGGTTGCGAGCAGTACTTC
V gene: TRBV10-3; clone size: once; J gene: TRBJ1-3; D gene: .; CDR3 protein: CAISGGVGSGNTIYF; CDR3 DNA: TGTGCCATCAGTGGGGGAGTGGGCTCTGGAAACACCATATATTTT
V gene: TRBV5-1; clone size: .; J gene: TRBJ1-2; D gene: .; CDR3 protein: CASSSSFQRAQMGYTF; CDR3 DNA: TGCGCCAGCAGCTCGTCATTTCAGAGGGCCCAGATGGGCTACACCTTC
V gene: TRBV23-1; clone size: once; J gene: TRBJ1-5; D gene: TRBD1; CDR3 protein: CASSTGQGPSRGNQPQHF; CDR3 DNA: TGCGCCAGCTCGACGGGACAGGGGCCGTCTAGGGGCAATCAGCCCCAGCATTTT
V gene: TRBV28; clone size: .; J gene: TRBJ2-1; D gene: .; CDR3 protein: CASSFAETYNEQFF; CDR3 DNA: TGTGCCAGCAGTTTTGCTGAAACCTACAATGAGCAGTTCTTC
V gene: TRBV2; clone size: once; J gene: TRBJ1-4; D gene: .; CDR3 protein: CASREQGGSEKLFF; CDR3 DNA: TGTGCCAGCAGGGAACAGGGAGGCAGTGAAAAACTGTTTTTT